This T cell receptor beta chain is drawn from a study of memory CD4+ T cells and cytomegalovirus serostatus. Some clones are missing from TCRdb's copy, which holds only in-frame ones; the method was immunoSEQ multiplex PCR. The data show 50,000 or so clones, with about 74% seen just once and 0.9% to 1.5% held by the top ten. Germline trimming cut 1 base from V and 5 bases from J; bases unmatched to any gene: 8. CDR1 is SQVTM, CDR2 ANQGSEA, per germline. CDR3 length: 17 residues. Single viable CD3+CD4+CD8-CD45RO+ cells were sorted as the memory CD4+ T cells. Sequenced input: memory CD4+ T cells from blood. This clonotype originated in an adult in good health and CMV-seropositive. The V and J genes are TRBV29-1 and TRBJ2-4; 13 bases agree with TRBD2. As DNA, the CDR3 is TGCAGCGTTGAAGCTCAAGGACTAGCGGGGGCTCAAAACATTCAGTACTTC. Its protein is CSVEAQGLAGAQNIQYF. The full variable domain, rest sourced from reference TRBV29-1 and TRBJ2-4, is SAVISQKPSRDICQRGTSLTIQCQVDSQVTMMFWYRQQPGQSLTLIATANQGSEATYESGFVIDKFPISRPNLTFSTLTVSNMSPEDSSIYLCSVEAQGLAGAQNIQYFGAGTRLSVL.